These 14 T cell receptor beta chains share one sample of origin, sequenced in a study of blood T cell repertoires in COVID-19. The protocol was immunoSEQ multiplex PCR, while the TCRdb copy is restricted to in-frame clones and leaves out a portion. The sample has 100,000 to 150,000 clones, around 80% seen once. Sequencing was done on a sample of peripheral blood. The origin of the receptors is a man between 25 and 39 years old with COVID-19, enrolled during active disease.

The DNA of the CDR3 is TGTGCCAGCAGCTCACGGGGGGGGTTAGATACGCAGTATTTT. The encoded protein is CASSSRGGLDTQYF. This chain uses TRBV11-2 with TRBJ2-3; 8 positions match TRBD2. Germline CDR1 is SGHAT and CDR2 is FQNNGV. The CDR3 sequence is 14 residues long. V shed 4 bases, J shed 5 bases, and the junction held 5 bases outside the gene matches.

This chain's CDR3 is CASSWDRGHNSPLHF. The CDR3 DNA reads TGTGCCAGCAGCTGGGACAGGGGGCACAATTCACCCCTCCACTTT. The genes are TRBV5-4 and TRBJ1-6; 12 bases line up with TRBD1. Per germline, CDR1 SGHNT and CDR2 YYREEE (reference sequence). The CDR3 spans 15 residues. V lost 3 bases and J lost 7; bases outside the gene matches: 2.

V usage is TRBV6-6 and J usage is TRBJ2-5; perhaps TRBD1 as D (5 bases). V was clipped by 2 bases and J by 5 bases, with 9 bases between them. The CDR3 sequence is 13 residues long. CDR1 and CDR2 from the germline V gene are MNHNY and SVGAGI (reference sequence). The CDR3 nucleotides read TGTGCCAGCAGTTACGCAGGGAAGGAGACCCAGTACTTC. Amino acid sequence: CASSYAGKETQYF.

The rearrangement uses TRBV19 and TRBJ1-1; 7 nucleotides line up with TRBD1. The CDR3 loop spans 11 amino acids. With V trimmed by 6 bases and J by 9 bases, 4 bases remained unmatched. Germline CDR1 and CDR2: LNHDA and SQIVND (reference sequence). CDR3 in amino acids: CASSKDRQAFF. The CDR3 nucleotides read TGTGCCAGTAGCAAGGACAGGCAAGCTTTCTTT.

The chain uses TRBV6-5 and TRBJ2-2; 7 positions agree with TRBD2. From germline, CDR1 is MNHEY and CDR2 SVGAGI. CDR3 length equals 15 residues. J gave up 4 bases and V 5 bases, and 7 bases lay outside the gene matches. CDR3: CASSRDYGSTGELFF. CDR3 DNA sequence: TGTGCCAGCAGTCGGGACTACGGGAGCACCGGGGAGCTGTTTTTT.

This chain links TRBV5-1 with TRBJ2-4; possible D gene TRBD1, 6 bases. The CDR3 consists of 13 residues. Germline V CDR1 and CDR2: SGHRS, YFSETQ. With 2 bases removed from V and 5 bases from J, the gap between germline ends came to 8 bases. As DNA, the CDR3 is TGCGCCAGCAGCTTACAGGGCCAAAACATTCAGTACTTC. It specifies CASSLQGQNIQYF.

The chain employs TRBV18 and TRBJ2-7; 8 bases map to TRBD2. From germline, CDR1 is KGHSH and CDR2 LQKENI. The CDR3 has 14 residues. V was pared by 2 bases and J by 4 bases, with 4 bases of the junction left unmatched. For the CDR3, the DNA is TGTGCCAGCTCACCAAGGAGCGGGAGTTACGAGCAGTACTTC. Translating it yields CASSPRSGSYEQYF.

This clone showed up just a few times. V usage is TRBV7-7 and J usage is TRBJ2-3; TRBD2 agrees at 8 bases. CDR1 SSHAT and CDR2 FNYEAQ come from the germline V gene (reference sequence). The CDR3 consists of 16 residues. The ends lost 2 bases at V and 1 base at J; junction bases unmatched: 5. This chain's CDR3 is CASSLSPTSGTDTQYF. The CDR3 DNA is TGTGCCAGCAGCTTATCCCCGACTAGCGGCACAGATACGCAGTATTTT.

The chain uses TRBV4-1 and TRBJ2-7, with 11 positions matching TRBD2. With 5 bases clipped from V and 0 bases from J, the junction kept 9 bases outside the gene matches. CDR1 MGHRA and CDR2 YSYEKL come from the germline V gene. CDR3 size: 17 residues. CDR3 in DNA: TGCGCCAGCAGCTCTGTCCCTCTAGCGGGGGGCTCCTACGAGCAGTACTTC. This encodes CASSSVPLAGGSYEQYF.

The V and J genes are TRBV3-1 (or the pseudogene TRBV3-2) and TRBJ2-5; 8 positions match TRBD2. The CDR3 runs to 19 residues. The V and J ends lost 2 bases and 5 bases, in that order; junction bases with no gene match: 19. Per germline, CDR1 LGHDT and CDR2 YNNKEL (reference sequence). CDR3 sequence (DNA): TGTGCCAGCAGCCAATCCCTATCCCGTCGCGGGGGGCCCGGGGAGACCCAGTACTTC. It specifies CASSQSLSRRGGPGETQYF.

The genes are TRBV5-1 and TRBJ2-3; TRBD2 aligns across 16 bases. V trimming: 0 bases; J trimming: 6 bases; junction bases outside the gene matches: 7. Per germline, CDR1 SGHRS and CDR2 YFSETQ. The CDR3 length is 18 residues. The CDR3 region has the DNA TGCGCCAGCAGCTTGGCCGGGACTAGCGGGAGGGCGTGGGATACGCAGTATTTT. Translating it yields CASSLAGTSGRAWDTQYF.

The chain joins TRBV7-8 to TRBJ1-5, with D unclear. V was shortened by 1 base and J by 8 bases, with 15 bases between the two germline ends. The CDR3 covers 15 residues. Germline V lookup: CDR1 SGHVS, CDR2 FQNEAQ. CDR3 sequence: CASSLGGPSRKPQHF. CDR3 nucleotides: TGTGCCAGCAGCTTAGGAGGCCCTAGCCGAAAGCCCCAGCATTTT. Variable domain in full (rest from reference TRBV7-8 and TRBJ1-5): GAGVSQSPRYKVAKRGQDVALRCDPISGHVSLFWYQQALGQGPEFLTYFQNEAQLDKSGLPSDRFFAERPEGSVSTLKIQRTQQEDSAVYLCASSLGGPSRKPQHFGDGTRLSIL.

The rearrangement links TRBV6-6 to TRBJ1-1, with TRBD1 matching 12 bases. Germline V gene lookup returns CDR1 MNHNY and CDR2 SVGAGI (reference sequence). This CDR3 is 15 amino acids long. Unmatched junction bases numbered 2, after V lost 0 bases and J lost 6 bases. The CDR3 sequence is CASSYSGTGGPEAFF. The CDR3 DNA is TGTGCCAGCAGTTACTCTGGGACAGGGGGCCCTGAAGCTTTCTTT.

This sequence joins TRBV18 and TRBJ2-1, with 7 nucleotides matching TRBD2. The CDR3 extends over 17 amino acids. V dropped 7 bases and J dropped 0; count of bases not matched to a gene: 12. The V gene's germline CDR1 is KGHSH and CDR2 LQKENI. Written as DNA, the CDR3 is TGTGCCAGCTTCTCGCGGGAGATTCACAGCTCCTACAATGAGCAGTTCTTC. This translates into CASFSREIHSSYNEQFF.